This T cell receptor beta chain was documented in a study of blood T cell repertoires in COVID-19. Germline loops: CDR1 SQVTM, CDR2 ANQGSEA. V shed 7 bases and J shed 4 bases, with 13 bases lying between them. This CDR3 region has 12 residues. The protocol was immunoSEQ multiplex PCR, while the TCRdb copy is restricted to in-frame clones and leaves out a portion. The sample holds over 350,000 clones; 75% to 90% are singletons and the top ten take about 1.5%. The V and J genes are TRBV29-1 and TRBJ1-1; no firm D call. The TCR comes from a woman aged 25 to 39 with active or convalescent COVID-19. Material for sequencing was peripheral blood. The chain's CDR3 is CSAESGGTEAFF. Written as DNA, the CDR3 is TGCAGCGCCGAGAGTGGAGGCACTGAAGCTTTCTTT.